The present T cell receptor (beta chain) was sequenced within a study of regulatory T cells in long-lasting Graves disease. Study observations and caveats: Graves' patients with persistent disease showed TCR diversity lower than patients newly diagnosed.

Arm-PCR with iRepertoire HTBI primers amplified the CDR3 regions for these TCR beta libraries. TCRdb itself ran the multiplex PCR reads through MiXCR, one entry per CDR3 protein. Seen here are around 500,000 distinct CDR3 sequences, roughly 15% observed once, and the top ten hold 20% to 25%. V trimming: 5 bases; J trimming: 7 bases; junction bases outside the gene matches: 5. Looked up from germline, CDR1 is LGHDT and CDR2 is YNNKEL (reference sequence). The CDR3 consists of 14 residues. This clonotype was detected many times. Its antigen is undetermined. Stated time point: newly diagnosed GD, antithyroid drugs for less than 3 months. Following extraction of RNA from PBMCs, that RNA was used to make the TCR library. These same data were also listed under a study on T cells in Graves' hyperthyroidism and ophthalmopathy.

The rearrangement uses TRBV3-1 and TRBJ1-6; 7 positions match TRBD1. Sequencing used peripheral blood mononuclear cells (PBMCs), obtained at new diagnosis, from a patient treated with antithyroid drugs. The clonotype originates from a woman aged 40 to 65 with Graves disease. In DNA form, the CDR3 reads TGTGCCAGCAGCTTAGGGACAGAGAATTCACCCCTCCACTTT. Translating it yields CASSLGTENSPLHF.